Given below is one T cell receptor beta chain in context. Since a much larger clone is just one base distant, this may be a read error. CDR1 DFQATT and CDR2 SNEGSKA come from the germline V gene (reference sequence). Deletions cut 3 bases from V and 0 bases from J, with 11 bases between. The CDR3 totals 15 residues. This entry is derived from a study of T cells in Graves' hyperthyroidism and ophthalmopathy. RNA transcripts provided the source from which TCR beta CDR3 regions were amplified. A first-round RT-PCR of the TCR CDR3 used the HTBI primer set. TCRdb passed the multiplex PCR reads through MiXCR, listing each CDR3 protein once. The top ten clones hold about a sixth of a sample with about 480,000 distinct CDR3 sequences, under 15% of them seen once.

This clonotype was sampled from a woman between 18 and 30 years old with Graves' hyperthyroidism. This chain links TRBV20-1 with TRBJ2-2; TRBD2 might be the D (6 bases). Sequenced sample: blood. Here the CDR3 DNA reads TGCAGTGCTAGGACAGCGGGCCCGAACACCGGGGAGCTGTTTTTT. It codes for CSARTAGPNTGELFF.